The sequence of this TCR beta chain was determined in a study of sequential checkpoint blockade in melanoma. Specified treatment: randomized to nivolumab then ipilimumab (arm A) or the reverse (arm B). The table lists this clone with a few counts. V was shortened by 1 base and J by 7 bases, with 8 bases between the two germline ends. Germline CDR1 SEHNR, CDR2 FQNEAQ (reference sequence). The CDR3 contains 14 residues. Libraries were prepared by immunoSEQ multiplex PCR; TCRdb keeps only in-frame clonotypes and omits some of them. The sample carries fewer than 8,500 clones, about 80% recorded once. The V gene is TRBV7-9, the J gene TRBJ1-6; a possible D gene is TRBD1 (5 bases). The material sequenced was CD8+ T cells sorted from blood (inferred from file names), taken from a patient given nivolumab and ipilimumab in sequence. This TCR was sampled from a human donor with melanoma. This CDR3 is CASSLVQGNSPLHF. CDR3 nucleotide sequence: TGTGCCAGCAGCTTAGTCCAGGGAAATTCACCCCTCCACTTT.